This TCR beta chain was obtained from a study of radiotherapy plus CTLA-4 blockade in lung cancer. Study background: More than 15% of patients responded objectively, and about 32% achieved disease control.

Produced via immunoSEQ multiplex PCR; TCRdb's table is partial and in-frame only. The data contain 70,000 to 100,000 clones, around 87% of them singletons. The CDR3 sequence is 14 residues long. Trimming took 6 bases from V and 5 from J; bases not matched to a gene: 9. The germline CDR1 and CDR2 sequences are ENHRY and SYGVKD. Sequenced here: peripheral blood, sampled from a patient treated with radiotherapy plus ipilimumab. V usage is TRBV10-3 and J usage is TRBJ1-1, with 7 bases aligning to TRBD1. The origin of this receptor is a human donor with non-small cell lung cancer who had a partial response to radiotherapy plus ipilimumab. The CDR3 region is CAIRDRIQGTEAFF. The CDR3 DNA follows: TGTGCCATCAGAGACCGTATACAGGGGACTGAAGCTTTCTTT.